This TCR beta chain came from a study of blood T cells in healthy people across ages. Study results and limitations: Per million T cells, the diversity of TCR beta decreased roughly linearly as age advanced.

Drawing of peripheral blood yielded 7.5 to 10 milliliters from each donor. Combining a sample-barcoded 5' primer with a J-beta primer mix, a second PCR ran for roughly 6 to 12 cycles. TCRdb re-analysed the 5' RACE reads in MiXCR, keeping a single row per CDR3 protein. The repertoire holds 500,000 to 650,000 distinct CDR3 sequences, with about 27% as singletons. The CDR3 has 14 amino acids. Trimming pared 6 bases from V and 3 bases from J, leaving 14 bases between. Details on this clonotype: No antigen is known for it.

These data also featured in a second study, about T cells of mothers and their children. Per that paper: Per mother, over 8 million TCR beta CDR3 reads were obtained; per child, approximately 3.2 million.

The chain has TRBV12-3 or TRBV12-4 and TRBJ1-2, with D possibly TRBD1 on 5 matching bases. This clonotype was sampled from a boy aged 2 to 9 in good health. Sequencing used blood. The CDR3 region is CASRKGRAYYGYTF. CDR3 coding DNA: TGTGCCAGCAGAAAGGGACGGGCATACTATGGCTACACCTTC.